This TCR beta chain was found in a study of T cell repertoires in cytomegalovirus infection. Study-wide context: Indications came from public TCR beta signatures; they pointed to CMV infection and to a matching HLA type.

A remark on this clonotype: Its antigen remains unknown.

In germline, CDR1 is ENHRY, CDR2 SYGVKD. There are 11 residues in the CDR3. V was cut by 6 bases and J by 7 bases, with 9 bases left in between. From the reads, TCRdb called clonotypes with MiXCR, one entry per CDR3 protein. The sample includes under 40,000 distinct CDR3 sequences, about 52% of them seen just once. This clonotype was sampled from a human donor in good health (CMV status not recorded). Some clones in this sample may be carry-over from other donors' samples. The sample consisted of CD8+ T cells from cultured PBMCs, taken from culture after CMV antigen stimulation. This chain joins TRBV10-3 and TRBJ1-1; D unclear. The CDR3 sequence: CAISWGGEAFF. The CDR3 bases are TGTGCCATCAGCTGGGGAGGTGAAGCTTTCTTT.